What follows describes a single T cell receptor beta chain. Clones were read by immunoSEQ multiplex PCR, and TCRdb kept only the in-frame ones, dropping some. The profile shows approximately 1,000,000 clones, 70% to 85% of them singletons. The record originates from a study of shared clonotypes between healthy human individuals. Looked up from germline, CDR1 is GTSNPN and CDR2 is SVGIG (reference sequence). The CDR3 covers 15 residues. With 3 bases clipped from V and 2 bases from J, the junction kept 7 bases outside the gene matches. Sequencing input: memory CD4+ T cells from PBMCs. Sample subset: CD45RA-negative fraction. The clonotype comes from a man between 18 and 29 years old in good health. Some clones in this sample may be carry-over from other donors' samples. The gene calls are TRBV30 and TRBJ2-1; 7 bases agree with TRBD1. CDR3 sequence (DNA): TGTGCCTGGAGCGCGGTAGGGGGCACCTACAATGAGCAGTTCTTC. Protein sequence: CAWSAVGGTYNEQFF.